This T cell receptor (beta chain) was documented in a study of memory CD4+ T cells and cytomegalovirus serostatus. In the study overall: This sample comes from healthy Belgian adults, 9 CMV seropositive, around 26 seronegative.

Single viable CD3+CD4+CD8-CD45RO+ cells were sorted as the memory CD4+ T cells. The authors' processing: Out-of-frame sequences were removed, leaving about 2,300,000 distinct TCRbeta sequences. Only in-frame clones appear in the TCRdb table, and some are missing; sequencing was by immunoSEQ multiplex PCR. The DNA was the basis for D and trimming; V, J and clone size are from that table. The table has some 56,000 clones, 82% seen once. The CDR3 is 13 amino acids. Per germline, CDR1 SQVTM and CDR2 ANQGSEA. The V and J ends lost 8 bases and 4 bases respectively, with 15 bases between them. The TCR comes from an adult in good health and CMV-seronegative. Sequencing was performed on memory CD4+ T cells from blood. This sequence joins TRBV29-1 and TRBJ2-1; a weak D match, TRBD2 (6 bases). The CDR3 reads CSYQEGVYNEQFF. DNA for the CDR3: TGCAGCTACCAGGAGGGCGTATACAATGAGCAGTTCTTC.